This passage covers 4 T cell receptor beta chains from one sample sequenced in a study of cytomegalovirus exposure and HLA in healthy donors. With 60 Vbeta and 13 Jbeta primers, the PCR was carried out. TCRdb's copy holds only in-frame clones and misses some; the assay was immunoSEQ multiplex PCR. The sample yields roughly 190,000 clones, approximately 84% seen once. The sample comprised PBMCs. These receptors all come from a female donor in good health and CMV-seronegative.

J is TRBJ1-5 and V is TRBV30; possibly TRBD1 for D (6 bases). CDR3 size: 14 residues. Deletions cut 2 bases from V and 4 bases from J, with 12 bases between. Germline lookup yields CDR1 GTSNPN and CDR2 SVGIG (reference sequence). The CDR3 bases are TGTGCCTGGAGTCTGGGACAACTTAATCAGCCCCAGCATTTT. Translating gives CAWSLGQLNQPQHF.

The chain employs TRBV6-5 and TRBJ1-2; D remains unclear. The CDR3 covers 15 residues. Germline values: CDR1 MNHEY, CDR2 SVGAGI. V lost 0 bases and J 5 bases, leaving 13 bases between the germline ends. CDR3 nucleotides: TGTGCCAGCAGTTACTCTTGGACTCGCAGTTATGGCTACACCTTC. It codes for CASSYSWTRSYGYTF.

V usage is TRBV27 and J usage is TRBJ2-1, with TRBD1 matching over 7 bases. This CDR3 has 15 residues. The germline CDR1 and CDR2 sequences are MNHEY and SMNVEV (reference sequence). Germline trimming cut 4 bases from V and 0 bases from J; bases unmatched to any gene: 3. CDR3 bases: TGTGCCAGCAGTTCGACAGGGAGCTCCTACAATGAGCAGTTCTTC. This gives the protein CASSSTGSSYNEQFF.

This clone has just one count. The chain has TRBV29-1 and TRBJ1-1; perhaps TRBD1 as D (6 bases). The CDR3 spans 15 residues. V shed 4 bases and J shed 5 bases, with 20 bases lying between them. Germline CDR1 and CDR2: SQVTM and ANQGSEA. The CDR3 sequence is CSVVMARGARTEAFF. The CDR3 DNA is TGCAGCGTTGTAATGGCGCGGGGGGCGCGTACTGAAGCTTTCTTT.